In its sample, the clone carrying this T cell receptor beta chain was seen a few times. The data belong to a study of OX40 agonist ivuxolimab in advanced cancers. At the level of the study: Given to patients was ivuxolimab, an agonistic anti-OX40 (CD134) antibody. In this trial design, patients received ivuxolimab intravenously at 0.01 to 10 mg/kg every 2 weeks.

Sequenced by immunoSEQ multiplex PCR; TCRdb stores in-frame clones only, minus some. The sample records some 38,000 clones, 90% to 95% being singletons. Germline V gene sequence: CDR1 SEHNR, CDR2 FQNEAQ (reference sequence). The CDR3 is 16 amino acids. Trimming removed 1 base from V and 2 bases from J, with 12 bases in between. This TCR derives from an adult with an advanced solid tumor such as melanoma, head and neck, liver or kidney cancer. The source material was CD4+ or CD8+ T cells sorted from blood, sampled in a trial of the OX40 agonist ivuxolimab. The V and J genes are TRBV7-9 and TRBJ1-5, with TRBD1 as a possible D gene (6 bases). CDR3 residues: CASSLGTEFGNQPQHF. For the CDR3, the DNA is TGTGCCAGCAGCTTAGGGACAGAGTTCGGCAATCAGCCCCAGCATTTT.